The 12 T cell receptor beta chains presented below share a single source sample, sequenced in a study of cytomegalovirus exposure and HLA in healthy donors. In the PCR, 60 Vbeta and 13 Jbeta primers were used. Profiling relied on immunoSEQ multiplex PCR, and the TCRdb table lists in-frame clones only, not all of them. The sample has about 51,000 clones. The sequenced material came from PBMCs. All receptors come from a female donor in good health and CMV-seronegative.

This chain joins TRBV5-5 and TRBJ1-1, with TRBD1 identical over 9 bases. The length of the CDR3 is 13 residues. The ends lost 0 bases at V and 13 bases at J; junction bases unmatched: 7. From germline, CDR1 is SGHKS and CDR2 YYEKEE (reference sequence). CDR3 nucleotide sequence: TGTGCCAGCAGCTTGGCCCGGACAGGGGTACTTTTCTTT. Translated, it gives CASSLARTGVLFF.

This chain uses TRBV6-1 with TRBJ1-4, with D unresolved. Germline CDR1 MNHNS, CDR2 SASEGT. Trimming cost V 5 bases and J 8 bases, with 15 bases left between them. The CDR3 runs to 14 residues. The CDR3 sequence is CASSRTGKDEKLFF. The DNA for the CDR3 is TGTGCCAGCAGTAGGACTGGCAAAGACGAAAAACTGTTTTTT.

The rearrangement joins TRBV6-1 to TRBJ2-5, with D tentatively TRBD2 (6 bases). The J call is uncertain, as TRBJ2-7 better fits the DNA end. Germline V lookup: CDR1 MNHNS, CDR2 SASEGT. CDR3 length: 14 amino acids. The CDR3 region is CASRRVIYPYEQYF. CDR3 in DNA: TGTGCCAGTAGGAGGGTTATTTATCCCTACGAGCAGTACTTC.

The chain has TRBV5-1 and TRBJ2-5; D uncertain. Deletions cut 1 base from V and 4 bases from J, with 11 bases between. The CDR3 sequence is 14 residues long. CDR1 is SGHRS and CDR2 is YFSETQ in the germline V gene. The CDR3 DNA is TGCGCCAGCAGCTTGAGTACCCTTAGAGAGACCCAGTACTTC. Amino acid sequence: CASSLSTLRETQYF.

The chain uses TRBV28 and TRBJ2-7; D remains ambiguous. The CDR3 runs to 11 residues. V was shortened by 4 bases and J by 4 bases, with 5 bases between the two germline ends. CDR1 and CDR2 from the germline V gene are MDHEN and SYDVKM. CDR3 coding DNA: TGTGCCAGCAGTTCCCGTTACGAGCAGTACTTC. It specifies CASSSRYEQYF.

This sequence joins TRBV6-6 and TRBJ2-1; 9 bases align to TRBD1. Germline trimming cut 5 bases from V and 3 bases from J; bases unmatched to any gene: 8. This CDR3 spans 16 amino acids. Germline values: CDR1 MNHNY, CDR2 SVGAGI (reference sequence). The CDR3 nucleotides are TGTGCCAGCAGTAGCGGGACAGGGAGATACTACAATGAGCAGTTCTTC. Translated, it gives CASSSGTGRYYNEQFF.

The CDR3 sequence is CASSQGRGWDEKLFF. For the CDR3, the DNA is TGCGCCAGCAGCCAAGGTCGGGGGTGGGATGAAAAACTGTTTTTT. The rearrangement joins TRBV4-1 to TRBJ1-4; possible D gene TRBD1, 5 bases. Deletions cut 1 base from V and 6 bases from J, with 12 bases between. This CDR3 has 15 amino acids. CDR1 and CDR2 (germline): MGHRA, YSYEKL.

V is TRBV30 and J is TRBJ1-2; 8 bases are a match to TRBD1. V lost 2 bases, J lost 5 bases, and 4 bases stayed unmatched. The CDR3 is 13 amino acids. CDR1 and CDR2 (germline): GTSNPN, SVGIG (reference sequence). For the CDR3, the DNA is TGTGCCTGGAGTTTCCGGGACAGGTATGGCTACACCTTC. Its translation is CAWSFRDRYGYTF.

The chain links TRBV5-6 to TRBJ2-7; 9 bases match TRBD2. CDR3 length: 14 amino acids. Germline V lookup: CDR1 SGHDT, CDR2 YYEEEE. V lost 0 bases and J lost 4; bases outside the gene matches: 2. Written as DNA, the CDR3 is TGTGCCAGCAGCTTGGGCGGGGGGGGGTACGAGCAGTACTTC. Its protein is CASSLGGGGYEQYF.

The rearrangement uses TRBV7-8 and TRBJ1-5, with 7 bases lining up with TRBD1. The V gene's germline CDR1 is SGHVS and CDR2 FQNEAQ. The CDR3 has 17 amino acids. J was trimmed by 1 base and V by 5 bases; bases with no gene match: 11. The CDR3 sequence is CASSRRRPGQSNQPQHF. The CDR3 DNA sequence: TGTGCCAGCAGCCGACGGAGACCGGGACAGAGCAATCAGCCCCAGCATTTT.

As DNA, the CDR3 is TGTGCCAGCAGGGAGAATTCACCCCTCCACTTT. Protein sequence: CASRENSPLHF. The chain links TRBV6-1 to TRBJ1-6; D is unclear. Deletions cut 6 bases from V and 7 bases from J, with 4 bases between. CDR3 length equals 11 residues. Germline-derived CDR1 and CDR2 are MNHNS and SASEGT.

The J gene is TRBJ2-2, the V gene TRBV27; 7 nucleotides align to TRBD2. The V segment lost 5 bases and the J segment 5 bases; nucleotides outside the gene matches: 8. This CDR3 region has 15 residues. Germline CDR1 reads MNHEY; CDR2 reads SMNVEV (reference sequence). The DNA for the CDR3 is TGTGCCAGCAGTCCCTTTAGTAGCGGGACCGGGGAGCTGTTTTTT. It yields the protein CASSPFSSGTGELFF.